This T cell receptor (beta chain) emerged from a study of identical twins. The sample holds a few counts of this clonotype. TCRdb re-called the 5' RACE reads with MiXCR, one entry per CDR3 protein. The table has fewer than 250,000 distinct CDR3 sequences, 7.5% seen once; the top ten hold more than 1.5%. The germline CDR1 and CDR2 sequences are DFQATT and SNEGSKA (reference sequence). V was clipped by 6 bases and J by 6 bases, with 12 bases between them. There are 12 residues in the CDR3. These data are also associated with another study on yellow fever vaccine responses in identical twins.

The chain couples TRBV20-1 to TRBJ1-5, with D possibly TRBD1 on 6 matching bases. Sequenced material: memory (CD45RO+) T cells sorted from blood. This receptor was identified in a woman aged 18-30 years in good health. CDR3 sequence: CSASRGGQPQHF. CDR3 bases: TGCAGTGCGAGCAGGGGAGGTCAGCCCCAGCATTTT.